This TCR beta chain was identified during a study of blood T cell repertoires in COVID-19. The V end lost 0 bases, the J end lost 7 bases, and 9 bases lay between the germline ends. CDR3 size: 13 residues. The V gene's germline CDR1 is LGHDT and CDR2 YNNKEL (reference sequence). The method was immunoSEQ multiplex PCR; TCRdb's version includes in-frame clones alone and lacks a portion of them. The top ten hold 1.9% of the sample, which has tens of thousands of clones, around 91% seen once. The rearrangement joins TRBV3-1 (or the pseudogene TRBV3-2) to TRBJ1-1; D not resolved. This clonotype was sampled from a woman between 50 and 59 years old in a cohort sampled during active COVID-19. Specimen: peripheral blood. In DNA, the CDR3 is TGTGCCAGCAGCCAAGACGGAGGCAGTGAAGCTTTCTTT. Its protein product is CASSQDGGSEAFF.